The T cell receptor (beta chain) under discussion was sequenced for a study of T cells in Graves' hyperthyroidism and ophthalmopathy. There are a few counts of this clonotype. The target antigen is unknown. Germline CDR1 and CDR2: MNHNY and SVGAGI (reference sequence). The CDR3 totals 16 residues. J lost 6 bases, V lost 4 bases, and 6 bases had no gene match. The TCR beta CDR3 regions underwent amplification using RNA transcripts as the source. A first-round RT-PCR of the TCR CDR3 used the HTBI primer set. TCRdb analysed the multiplex PCR reads with MiXCR anew, one entry per CDR3 protein. The sample consists of about 570,000 distinct CDR3 sequences, about 43% of them appearing once. Points from the study as a whole: Before onset, ophthalmopathy was predicted by the model a median around 6 months earlier. Ophthalmopathy was told apart from stable hyperthyroidism by a 13 V-J model.

This chain connects TRBV6-6 to TRBJ2-2, with 12 bases matching TRBD2. Source material: peripheral blood or thyroid tissue (not recorded which). The sequence was collected from an adult woman with Graves' disease, either hyperthyroidism or ophthalmopathy (not recorded which). The CDR3 is CASSFRPSGRAGELFF. For the CDR3, the DNA is TGTGCCAGCAGTTTTCGTCCTAGCGGGAGGGCCGGGGAGCTGTTTTTT.